This is a list of T cell receptor beta chains from one sample in a study of blood T cell repertoires in COVID-19. Here immunoSEQ multiplex PCR was the method, and the copy in TCRdb shows in-frame clones only, minus some. The sample carries some 70,000 clones, around 90% recorded once. Sequenced material: peripheral blood. The source of these receptors is a man in his fifties or sixties with active COVID-19. Each CDR3 is given with its conserved first and last residue. Fields, in order: J gene, D gene, clone size, V gene, CDR3 protein, CDR3 DNA. D genes are given only for firm matches. Clone size is stated in some rows and not others, as once, few, many or a class when expanded.

J gene: TRBJ1-2
D gene: TRBD1
clone size: NA
V gene: TRBV7-8
CDR3 protein: CASSTRQGLRGYTF
CDR3 DNA: TGTGCCAGCAGCACTAGACAGGGCCTAAGGGGCTACACCTTC

J gene: TRBJ1-2
D gene: NA
clone size: NA
V gene: TRBV19
CDR3 protein: CASSIRSSSYGYTF
CDR3 DNA: TGTGCCAGTAGTATAAGGAGTTCCAGCTATGGCTACACCTTC

J gene: TRBJ2-5
D gene: TRBD2
clone size: NA
V gene: TRBV9
CDR3 protein: CASSATRLAGNQETQYF
CDR3 DNA: TGTGCCAGCAGCGCCACACGACTAGCGGGGAACCAAGAGACCCAGTACTTC

J gene: TRBJ1-6
D gene: NA
clone size: NA
V gene: TRBV10-3
CDR3 protein: CAISESRKTGKNSPLHF
CDR3 DNA: TGTGCCATCAGTGAGTCGAGGAAGACAGGAAAGAATTCACCCCTCCACTTT

J gene: TRBJ2-7
D gene: TRBD2
clone size: NA
V gene: TRBV27
CDR3 protein: CASSAWAGGSYEQYF
CDR3 DNA: TGTGCCAGCAGTGCCTGGGCGGGAGGCTCCTACGAGCAGTACTTC

J gene: TRBJ2-5
D gene: NA
clone size: NA
V gene: TRBV11-2
CDR3 protein: CASSLDIGERGTQYF
CDR3 DNA: TGTGCCAGCAGCTTAGATATCGGGGAAAGAGGGACCCAGTACTTC

J gene: TRBJ2-6
D gene: NA
clone size: once
V gene: TRBV5-1
CDR3 protein: CASKVSSGANVLTF
CDR3 DNA: TGCGCCAGCAAAGTCAGCTCTGGGGCCAACGTCCTGACTTTC

J gene: TRBJ1-1
D gene: TRBD1
clone size: NA
V gene: TRBV2
CDR3 protein: CASRGQSIGEAFF
CDR3 DNA: TGTGCCAGTCGGGGACAGTCCATCGGTGAAGCTTTCTTT

J gene: TRBJ2-2
D gene: NA
clone size: NA
V gene: TRBV3-1/TRBV3-2
CDR3 protein: CASGLSNTGELFF
CDR3 DNA: TGTGCCAGCGGGCTTTCGAACACCGGGGAGCTGTTTTTT

J gene: TRBJ1-3
D gene: NA
clone size: NA
V gene: TRBV27
CDR3 protein: CAPGAGNTIYF
CDR3 DNA: TGTGCCCCGGGTGCTGGAAACACCATATATTTT

J gene: TRBJ1-2
D gene: TRBD1
clone size: NA
V gene: TRBV7-2
CDR3 protein: CASSRYDRVGYGYTF
CDR3 DNA: TGTGCCAGCAGTCGGTACGACAGGGTAGGCTATGGCTACACCTTC

J gene: TRBJ2-5
D gene: NA
clone size: few
V gene: TRBV4-1
CDR3 protein: CASSQDRGQQETQYF
CDR3 DNA: TGCGCCAGCAGCCAAGATAGGGGACAACAAGAGACCCAGTACTTC

J gene: TRBJ2-7
D gene: NA
clone size: NA
V gene: TRBV27
CDR3 protein: CASSYLGVGAYEQYF
CDR3 DNA: TGTGCCAGCAGTTACCTAGGGGTAGGGGCGTACGAGCAGTACTTC

J gene: TRBJ2-5
D gene: NA
clone size: NA
V gene: TRBV24-1
CDR3 protein: CATSDSMIGSETQYF
CDR3 DNA: TGTGCCACCAGTGATTCAATGATCGGGTCGGAGACCCAGTACTTC

J gene: TRBJ1-5
D gene: NA
clone size: NA
V gene: TRBV19
CDR3 protein: CASAIQGMSNQPQHF
CDR3 DNA: TGTGCCAGTGCTATTCAGGGGATGAGCAATCAGCCCCAGCATTTT

J gene: TRBJ1-4
D gene: TRBD1
clone size: NA
V gene: TRBV5-1
CDR3 protein: CASSPGTVGEKLFF
CDR3 DNA: TGCGCCAGCAGCCCCGGGACAGTAGGCGAAAAACTGTTTTTT

J gene: TRBJ1-2
D gene: NA
clone size: NA
V gene: TRBV6-5
CDR3 protein: CASSRVRAGGYTF
CDR3 DNA: TGTGCCAGCAGCCGCGTGAGGGCCGGTGGCTACACCTTC

J gene: TRBJ1-5
D gene: TRBD1
clone size: NA
V gene: TRBV24-1
CDR3 protein: CATSGSGQGGSNQPQHF
CDR3 DNA: TGTGCCACCAGTGGGTCGGGACAGGGGGGTAGCAATCAGCCCCAGCATTTT

J gene: TRBJ2-7
D gene: TRBD2
clone size: NA
V gene: TRBV28
CDR3 protein: CASSPLASGRTYEQYF
CDR3 DNA: TGTGCCAGCAGTCCCCTTGCTAGCGGGAGAACCTACGAGCAGTACTTC

J gene: TRBJ2-3
D gene: TRBD2
clone size: NA
V gene: TRBV5-4
CDR3 protein: CASSLKTLADTDTQYF
CDR3 DNA: TGTGCCAGCAGCTTAAAGACCCTAGCGGACACAGATACGCAGTATTTT

J gene: TRBJ2-5
D gene: TRBD1
clone size: NA
V gene: TRBV28
CDR3 protein: CASGGQAAGETQYF
CDR3 DNA: TGTGCCAGCGGGGGACAGGCGGCGGGGGAGACCCAGTACTTC

J gene: TRBJ2-2
D gene: TRBD1
clone size: NA
V gene: TRBV18
CDR3 protein: CASSILASDRGATGELFF
CDR3 DNA: TGTGCCAGCTCCATCTTAGCGTCGGACAGGGGGGCCACCGGGGAGCTGTTTTTT

J gene: TRBJ1-2
D gene: TRBD1
clone size: NA
V gene: TRBV6-6
CDR3 protein: CASRRQGLEGYTF
CDR3 DNA: TGTGCCAGCAGACGACAGGGGCTGGAGGGCTACACCTTC

J gene: TRBJ2-6
D gene: TRBD1
clone size: NA
V gene: TRBV2
CDR3 protein: CASSEIRQGAPGANVLTF
CDR3 DNA: TGTGCCAGCAGTGAGATTCGGCAGGGGGCGCCCGGGGCCAACGTCCTGACTTTC

J gene: TRBJ1-2
D gene: NA
clone size: NA
V gene: TRBV25-1
CDR3 protein: CASAGAGTNYGYTF
CDR3 DNA: TGTGCCAGCGCCGGGGCGGGGACTAACTATGGCTACACCTTC

J gene: TRBJ1-1
D gene: NA
clone size: NA
V gene: TRBV4-3
CDR3 protein: CASSLRGRADTEAFF
CDR3 DNA: TGCGCCAGCAGCCTCAGAGGCAGGGCTGACACTGAAGCTTTCTTT

J gene: TRBJ1-4
D gene: TRBD1
clone size: NA
V gene: TRBV5-1
CDR3 protein: CASSSSGTGNEKLFF
CDR3 DNA: TGCGCCAGCAGTTCATCCGGGACAGGGAATGAAAAACTGTTTTTT

J gene: TRBJ2-1
D gene: NA
clone size: NA
V gene: TRBV11-2
CDR3 protein: CASSSVGSSYNEQFF
CDR3 DNA: TGTGCCAGCAGCTCAGTTGGGAGCTCCTACAATGAGCAGTTCTTC

J gene: TRBJ2-6
D gene: NA
clone size: NA
V gene: TRBV4-2
CDR3 protein: CASSPGQASSGANVLTF
CDR3 DNA: TGTGCCAGCAGCCCTGGGCAGGCCAGCTCTGGGGCCAACGTCCTGACTTTC

J gene: TRBJ1-1
D gene: NA
clone size: NA
V gene: TRBV6-5
CDR3 protein: CASRQGHPPNTEAFF
CDR3 DNA: TGTGCCAGCAGGCAGGGACACCCACCCAACACTGAAGCTTTCTTT

J gene: TRBJ1-3
D gene: NA
clone size: NA
V gene: TRBV29-1
CDR3 protein: CSVARTTGAGNTIYF
CDR3 DNA: TGCAGCGTTGCTAGGACCACCGGGGCTGGAAACACCATATATTTT

J gene: TRBJ2-1
D gene: TRBD2
clone size: NA
V gene: TRBV24-1
CDR3 protein: CATSDLRTSGGANEQFF
CDR3 DNA: TGTGCCACCAGTGATTTGCGAACTAGCGGGGGGGCCAATGAGCAGTTCTTC

J gene: TRBJ2-1
D gene: NA
clone size: NA
V gene: TRBV6-5
CDR3 protein: CASTWRSSYNEQFF
CDR3 DNA: TGTGCCAGCACATGGAGGTCGTCCTACAATGAGCAGTTCTTC

J gene: TRBJ2-7
D gene: NA
clone size: NA
V gene: TRBV28
CDR3 protein: CASSFPSRRDSYEQYF
CDR3 DNA: TGTGCCAGCAGTTTCCCTTCGAGGCGGGACTCCTACGAGCAGTACTTC

J gene: TRBJ1-1
D gene: NA
clone size: NA
V gene: TRBV11-2
CDR3 protein: CASSLEGASEAFF
CDR3 DNA: TGTGCCAGCAGCTTAGAGGGGGCCAGTGAAGCTTTCTTT

J gene: TRBJ2-4
D gene: NA
clone size: NA
V gene: TRBV5-5
CDR3 protein: CASSDRAKNIQYF
CDR3 DNA: TGTGCCAGCAGTGACAGGGCCAAAAACATTCAGTACTTC

J gene: TRBJ1-5
D gene: NA
clone size: NA
V gene: TRBV12-3/TRBV12-4
CDR3 protein: CASSFSRGGPQHF
CDR3 DNA: TGTGCCAGCAGTTTTTCCAGGGGTGGCCCCCAGCATTTT

J gene: TRBJ2-1
D gene: NA
clone size: NA
V gene: TRBV7-2
CDR3 protein: CASSLVSGANEQFF
CDR3 DNA: TGTGCCAGCAGCTTAGTTAGCGGTGCCAATGAGCAGTTCTTC

J gene: TRBJ1-1
D gene: TRBD1
clone size: NA
V gene: TRBV6-5
CDR3 protein: CASSRDRSRNTEAFF
CDR3 DNA: TGTGCCAGCAGCCGGGACAGGAGCCGGAACACTGAAGCTTTCTTT

J gene: TRBJ1-1
D gene: TRBD1
clone size: once
V gene: TRBV20-1
CDR3 protein: CSALSQGAF
CDR3 DNA: TGCAGTGCGTTAAGTCAGGGGGCTTTT

J gene: TRBJ2-1
D gene: TRBD2
clone size: NA
V gene: TRBV27
CDR3 protein: CASSLTSGRAFTHGEQFF
CDR3 DNA: TGTGCCAGCAGTCTGACTAGCGGGAGGGCCTTCACTCACGGTGAGCAGTTCTTC

J gene: TRBJ2-1
D gene: TRBD2
clone size: NA
V gene: TRBV28
CDR3 protein: CASSLIRGSGEFF
CDR3 DNA: TGTGCCAGCAGTTTAATCCGCGGGAGCGGGGAGTTCTTC

J gene: TRBJ2-7
D gene: NA
clone size: NA
V gene: TRBV4-3
CDR3 protein: CASSQGEGLAYEQYF
CDR3 DNA: TGCGCCAGCAGCCAAGGAGAGGGCTTAGCATACGAGCAGTACTTC

J gene: TRBJ1-2
D gene: NA
clone size: NA
V gene: TRBV30
CDR3 protein: CAWSPQGSGYTF
CDR3 DNA: TGTGCCTGGAGTCCCCAGGGTTCTGGCTACACCTTC

J gene: TRBJ1-1
D gene: TRBD1
clone size: NA
V gene: TRBV3-1/TRBV3-2
CDR3 protein: CASSQDWGQINTEAFF
CDR3 DNA: TGTGCCAGCAGCCAAGATTGGGGACAGATAAACACTGAAGCTTTCTTT

J gene: TRBJ2-3
D gene: TRBD2
clone size: NA
V gene: TRBV6-4
CDR3 protein: CASSISGLPTDTQYF
CDR3 DNA: TGTGCCAGCAGTATTAGCGGGCTACCCACAGATACGCAGTATTTT

J gene: TRBJ1-1
D gene: TRBD1
clone size: NA
V gene: TRBV18
CDR3 protein: CASSRTGGRAEAFF
CDR3 DNA: TGTGCCAGCTCACGGACAGGGGGCAGGGCTGAAGCTTTCTTT

J gene: TRBJ2-3
D gene: TRBD2
clone size: NA
V gene: TRBV9
CDR3 protein: CASSVATGASGGSTDTQYF
CDR3 DNA: TGTGCCAGCAGCGTAGCTACAGGGGCTAGCGGGGGGAGCACAGATACGCAGTATTTT

J gene: TRBJ2-7
D gene: TRBD2
clone size: NA
V gene: TRBV5-1
CDR3 protein: CASSLATSGVLNSYEQYF
CDR3 DNA: TGCGCCAGCAGCTTGGCTACTAGCGGGGTGCTTAACTCCTACGAGCAGTACTTC

J gene: TRBJ2-3
D gene: NA
clone size: NA
V gene: TRBV7-7
CDR3 protein: CASSLGGGGRYTQYF
CDR3 DNA: TGTGCTAGCAGCTTAGGGGGCGGGGGGCGTTATACGCAGTATTTT

J gene: TRBJ2-1
D gene: TRBD2
clone size: NA
V gene: TRBV5-6
CDR3 protein: CASSLLGTTRSYNEQFF
CDR3 DNA: TGTGCCAGCAGCTTGCTGGGGACTACACGCTCCTACAATGAGCAGTTCTTC

J gene: TRBJ2-2
D gene: NA
clone size: NA
V gene: TRBV4-3
CDR3 protein: CASSQQPGQNTGELFF
CDR3 DNA: TGCGCCAGCAGCCAACAACCGGGACAGAACACCGGGGAGCTGTTTTTT

J gene: TRBJ2-7
D gene: NA
clone size: NA
V gene: TRBV28
CDR3 protein: CATKEGSYEQYF
CDR3 DNA: TGTGCCACCAAAGAGGGATCCTACGAGCAGTACTTC